These 31 T cell receptor beta chains came from one sample sequenced in a study of T cell clonotyping in hematopoietic cell transplantation. The table came from immunoSEQ multiplex PCR; TCRdb's copy has only in-frame clones and leaves some out. Of about 36,000 clones in the sample, roughly 88% were seen once. The sequencing input was peripheral blood mononuclear cells. The source is a woman in her forties in good health. Some clones in this sample may be carry-over from other donors' samples.

The CDR3 DNA reads as TGTGCCAGCACGGAGCCAGCGGGCTACTACGAGCAGTACTTC. Translating gives CASTEPAGYYEQYF. This chain connects TRBV7-2 to TRBJ2-7, with D possibly TRBD2 on 6 matching bases. Germline CDR1 and CDR2: SGHTA and FQGNSA. The CDR3 totals 14 residues. The ends were cut back, 7 bases at V and 3 bases at J, with 16 bases in the middle.

The rearrangement joins TRBV6-1 to TRBJ2-7; TRBD2 aligns across 9 bases. The V and J ends lost 5 bases and 5 bases, in that order; junction bases with no gene match: 7. CDR1 and CDR2 from the germline V gene are MNHNS and SASEGT. The CDR3 consists of 14 residues. The CDR3 protein is CASSKISGGHEQYF. The CDR3 nucleotides are TGTGCCAGCAGTAAGATTAGCGGGGGCCACGAGCAGTACTTC.

The chain joins TRBV5-1 to TRBJ2-1; D gene unclear. V was cut by 6 bases and J by 3 bases, with 13 bases left in between. Germline lookup yields CDR1 SGHRS and CDR2 YFSETQ. The CDR3 runs 14 residues. DNA of the CDR3: TGCGCCAGCACCAGATCGGCGGACTACAATGAGCAGTTCTTC. Encoded protein: CASTRSADYNEQFF.

This rearrangement joins TRBV4-1 to TRBJ2-2, with 10 bases that match TRBD2. The CDR3 has 20 residues. V shed 0 bases, J shed 3 bases, and the junction held 13 bases outside the gene matches. The germline gives CDR1 MGHRA, CDR2 YSYEKL. Here the CDR3 DNA reads TGCGCCAGCAGCCAAGAAGGGCGCTTCCTAGCGGGAGAGGACACCGGGGAGCTGTTTTTT. It yields the protein CASSQEGRFLAGEDTGELFF.

The CDR3 here is CASSGTSGSYEQYF. The CDR3 region has the DNA TGTGCCAGTAGCGGGACTAGCGGGAGCTACGAGCAGTACTTC. The rearrangement joins TRBV19 to TRBJ2-7; TRBD2 agrees at 14 bases. The CDR3 is made up of 14 amino acids. Germline values: CDR1 LNHDA, CDR2 SQIVND (reference sequence). J lost 3 bases, V lost 6 bases, and 1 base had no gene match.

The chain joins TRBV5-4 to TRBJ1-2; TRBD1 is a possible D gene (5 bases). With 4 bases removed from V and 6 bases from J, the gap between germline ends came to 16 bases. CDR3 length: 14 residues. Germline V gives CDR1 SGHNT, CDR2 YYREEE (reference sequence). The CDR3 DNA is TGTGCCAGCAGCCTCATTGCCAGGGAGGATGGCTACACCTTC. This sequence encodes CASSLIAREDGYTF.

The chain has TRBV9 and TRBJ2-5; 9 nucleotides match TRBD2. This CDR3 is built from 13 residues. The germline V gene encodes CDR1 SGDLS and CDR2 YYNGEE. The J segment lost 5 bases and the V segment lost 7 bases, leaving 6 bases of the junction unmatched. The CDR3 sequence is CASARTSEETQYF. Written as DNA, the CDR3 is TGTGCCAGCGCAAGGACTAGCGAGGAGACCCAGTACTTC.

The chain carries TRBV19 and TRBJ1-4, with D possibly TRBD1 on 5 matching bases. There are 16 residues in the CDR3. V lost 5 bases, J lost 8 bases, and 21 bases lay in between. Germline CDR1 reads LNHDA; CDR2 reads SQIVND (reference sequence). CDR3 sequence: CASSVQPPGTGEKLFF. The CDR3 coding sequence is TGTGCCAGTAGTGTACAACCCCCCGGGACGGGGGAAAAACTGTTTTTT.

This clone was picked up one time. J is TRBJ1-2 and V is TRBV6-5; maybe TRBD1 (5 bases). This CDR3 region has 14 residues. The V gene's germline CDR1 is MNHEY and CDR2 SVGAGI. Trimming left V 1 base short and J 5 bases short, with 11 bases between. The CDR3 DNA reads TGTGCCAGCAGTTACTTCGGGGGGGTGTATGGCTACACCTTC. Protein: CASSYFGGVYGYTF.

Only one count was recorded for this clone. The gene calls are TRBV6-5 and TRBJ1-1; 7 bases match TRBD1. J was trimmed by 4 bases and V by 0 bases; bases with no gene match: 8. Germline V gives CDR1 MNHEY, CDR2 SVGAGI. This CDR3 has 16 amino acids. Here the CDR3 reads CASSYSPGTEFTEAFF. The CDR3, as DNA: TGTGCCAGCAGTTACTCACCCGGGACAGAGTTCACTGAAGCTTTCTTT.

V usage is TRBV29-1 and J usage is TRBJ1-2, with 7 positions matching TRBD1. The germline V gene has CDR1 SQVTM and CDR2 ANQGSEA. The CDR3 extends over 11 amino acids. The trim removed 7 bases at V and 8 bases at J, leaving 7 bases unmatched. CDR3 nucleotide sequence: TGCAGCGGATGGACAGGAAGAGGCTACACCTTC. It specifies CSGWTGRGYTF.

Remarks on this clone: Sequence at one end of the junction differs from germline and may be a read error. This sequence joins TRBV19 and TRBJ1-1, with TRBD1 matching over 8 bases. This CDR3 has 11 residues. Germline values: CDR1 LNHDA, CDR2 SQIVND (reference sequence). The CDR3 sequence: CASSLGQATAF. The CDR3 DNA reads TGTGCCAGTAGCCTGGGACAGGCCACAGCCTTT.

The V and J genes are TRBV10-3 and TRBJ1-4, with 9 bases identical to TRBD1. The CDR3 is made up of 15 amino acids. Per germline, CDR1 ENHRY and CDR2 SYGVKD. V trimming: 3 bases; J trimming: 7 bases; junction bases outside the gene matches: 6. This CDR3 is CAISDGQGRIEKLFF. The CDR3 coding sequence is TGTGCCATCAGTGATGGACAGGGGCGCATTGAAAAACTGTTTTTT.

V usage is TRBV23-1 and J usage is TRBJ1-5; D is unclear. TRBV23-1 is recorded as an ORF, its role being uncertain. V was clipped by 4 bases and J by 2 bases, with 3 bases between them. This CDR3 is 12 amino acids long. The CDR3 sequence is CASSRGNQPQHF. The CDR3, as DNA: TGCGCCAGCAGTCGGGGCAATCAGCCCCAGCATTTT.

This clone was counted between two and nine times. V is TRBV11-1 and J is TRBJ2-5; D perhaps matches TRBD2 (6 bases). Per germline, CDR1 SGHAT and CDR2 FQDESV (reference sequence). Trimming cost V 5 bases and J 5 bases, with 18 bases left between them. The CDR3 has 15 residues. This CDR3 is CASSLSPGGSETQYF. In DNA form, the CDR3 reads TGTGCCAGCAGCCTGTCACCCGGGGGTTCGGAGACCCAGTACTTC.

This chain links TRBV5-4 with TRBJ2-5; possibly TRBD2 for D (6 bases). The V and J ends lost 3 bases and 5 bases respectively, with 17 bases between them. This CDR3 is built from 15 residues. The germline CDR1 and CDR2 sequences are SGHNT and YYREEE (reference sequence). This chain's CDR3 is CASSSGLPPGETQYF. In nucleotides, the CDR3 is TGTGCCAGCAGCTCGGGACTGCCGCCAGGGGAGACCCAGTACTTC. The entire variable domain, with the rest obtained from reference TRBV5-4 and TRBJ2-5, is as follows: ETGVTQSPTHLIKTRGQQVTLRCSSQSGHNTVSWYQQALGQGPQFIFQYYREEENGRGNFPPRFSGLQFPNYSSELNVNALELDDSALYLCASSSGLPPGETQYFGPGTRLLVL.

The chain uses TRBV19 and TRBJ1-5; D is perhaps TRBD1 (5 bases). V dropped 6 bases and J dropped 0 bases, with 9 bases sitting between them. Germline V CDR1 and CDR2: LNHDA, SQIVND (reference sequence). The CDR3 consists of 14 residues. CDR3 sequence: CASRGPYSNQPQHF. The CDR3 bases are TGTGCCAGTAGGGGACCGTATAGCAATCAGCCCCAGCATTTT. The whole variable domain, filled in from reference TRBV19 and TRBJ1-5, reads DGGITQSPKYLFRKEGQNVTLSCEQNLNHDAMYWYRQDPGQGLRLIYYSQIVNDFQKGDIAEGYSVSREKKESFPLTVTSAQKNPTAFYLCASRGPYSNQPQHFGDGTRLSIL.

The chain combines TRBV18 with TRBJ1-2, with D perhaps matching TRBD1 (6 bases). The V end lost 4 bases, the J end lost 4 bases, and 7 bases lay between the germline ends. CDR3 size: 12 residues. Germline loops: CDR1 KGHSH, CDR2 LQKENI. CDR3 residues: CASSQDSYGYTF. DNA of the CDR3: TGTGCCAGCTCACAGGACAGCTATGGCTACACCTTC.

This clone showed up just a few times. The chain employs TRBV5-4 and TRBJ2-3, with TRBD2 matching 7 bases. Per the germline V gene, CDR1 is SGHNT and CDR2 is YYREEE (reference sequence). There are 13 residues in the CDR3. With V trimmed by 10 bases and J by 2 bases, 7 bases remained unmatched. The CDR3 bases are TGTGCCTTCTCTAGCGGTTACACAGATACGCAGTATTTT. It codes for CAFSSGYTDTQYF.

The chain employs TRBV7-9 and TRBJ2-1; the D gene could be TRBD1 or TRBD2 (6 bases each). The V gene's germline CDR1 is SEHNR and CDR2 FQNEAQ (reference sequence). V lost 0 bases and J lost 7, with 16 bases in between. The CDR3 runs 16 residues. The CDR3 reads CASSLARGTPSNEQFF. The CDR3 DNA is TGTGCCAGCAGCTTAGCGCGCGGGACACCCTCTAATGAGCAGTTCTTC.

V and J are TRBV28 and TRBJ2-7, with D possibly matching TRBD2 (6 bases). Germline V gives CDR1 MDHEN, CDR2 SYDVKM. The CDR3 consists of 14 residues. V shed 2 bases and J shed 7 bases, with 15 bases lying between them. The CDR3 sequence is CASSLLPKGGEQYF. The CDR3 nucleotides read TGTGCCAGCAGTTTACTTCCCAAGGGAGGTGAGCAGTACTTC.

The V and J genes are TRBV10-3 and TRBJ1-3, with 7 bases matching TRBD1. Losses at the gene ends were 4 bases for V and 4 bases for J; bases not matched to a gene: 7. The V gene's germline CDR1 is ENHRY and CDR2 SYGVKD. The CDR3 contains 15 residues. This chain's CDR3 is CAISGDRVGGNTIYF. The CDR3 DNA reads as TGTGCCATCAGTGGAGACAGGGTAGGGGGAAACACCATATATTTT.

This chain joins TRBV25-1 and TRBJ1-1; D call uncertain. Per the germline V gene, CDR1 is MGHDK and CDR2 is SYGVNS. Between the trimmed V and J ends, which lost 4 bases and 5 bases, there was a span of 11 bases. The CDR3 runs to 13 residues. The CDR3 spells CASSGYRGTEAFF. CDR3 sequence (DNA): TGTGCCAGCAGTGGCTACAGAGGAACTGAAGCTTTCTTT.

The chain combines TRBV28 with TRBJ2-7, with 10 bases lining up with TRBD1. The germline gives CDR1 MDHEN, CDR2 SYDVKM. With 5 bases clipped from V and 3 bases from J, the junction kept 7 bases outside the gene matches. CDR3 size: 15 residues. The CDR3 reads CASSPGGQGYYEQYF. CDR3 DNA sequence: TGTGCCAGCAGTCCGGGGGGACAGGGGTACTACGAGCAGTACTTC.

The chain couples TRBV19 to TRBJ2-2; no reliable D call. Trimming removed 3 bases from V and 0 bases from J, with 2 bases in between. CDR3 length: 13 residues. Germline V lookup: CDR1 LNHDA, CDR2 SQIVND (reference sequence). The CDR3 coding sequence is TGTGCCAGTAGTATCGCGAACACCGGGGAGCTGTTTTTT. It is translated as CASSIANTGELFF.

The rearrangement joins TRBV6-5 to TRBJ2-7; 9 nucleotides align to TRBD1. Trimming removed 2 bases from V and 7 bases from J; junction bases left unmatched: 6. The germline V gene has CDR1 MNHEY and CDR2 SVGAGI. This CDR3 has 14 residues. The CDR3 is CASSYNRGRLEQYF. CDR3 sequence (DNA): TGTGCCAGCAGTTACAACAGGGGGCGCTTGGAGCAGTACTTC.

The chain joins TRBV30 to TRBJ2-7, with D possibly called TRBD1 or TRBD2 (5 bases each). V was trimmed by 2 bases and J by 7 bases, leaving 15 bases between them. This CDR3 spans 13 amino acids. Germline V CDR1 and CDR2: GTSNPN, SVGIG (reference sequence). The CDR3 DNA is TGTGCCTGGAGTAGGGGACCAACCGGGGAGCAGTACTTC. Its protein is CAWSRGPTGEQYF.

The gene calls are TRBV5-6 and TRBJ1-2; 7 bases agree with TRBD1. This CDR3 is 16 amino acids long. Germline lookup yields CDR1 SGHDT and CDR2 YYEEEE. Losses at the gene ends were 4 bases for V and 1 base for J; bases not matched to a gene: 10. CDR3 in amino acids: CASSHLPDRFNYGYTF. The CDR3 nucleotides read TGTGCCAGCAGCCACTTACCGGACAGGTTTAACTATGGCTACACCTTC.

The chain employs TRBV30 and TRBJ1-2; 7 bases line up with TRBD1. J was trimmed by 1 base and V by 3 bases; bases with no gene match: 5. The CDR3 is 14 residues long. Germline CDR1 is GTSNPN and CDR2 is SVGIG (reference sequence). This CDR3 is CAWRRGQDNYGYTF. Here the CDR3 DNA reads TGTGCCTGGAGGAGGGGGCAGGATAACTATGGCTACACCTTC. The whole variable domain, filled in from reference TRBV30 and TRBJ1-2, reads SQTIHQWPATLVQPVGSPLSLECTVEGTSNPNLYWYRQAAGRGLQLLFYSVGIGQISSEVPQNLSASRPQDRQFILSSKKLLLSDSGFYLCAWRRGQDNYGYTFGSGTRLTVV.

This clone has only a few counts. The chain combines TRBV4-1 with TRBJ2-1; D not resolved. The V and J ends lost 4 bases and 13 bases respectively, with 11 bases between them. The CDR3 length is 11 residues. Germline V lookup: CDR1 MGHRA, CDR2 YSYEKL. The CDR3 reads CASSLSSRQFF. The DNA for the CDR3 is TGCGCCAGCAGCCTCTCAAGCAGACAGTTCTTC.

V is TRBV19 and J is TRBJ1-5; D is possibly TRBD1 (5 bases). CDR1 LNHDA and CDR2 SQIVND come from the germline V gene (reference sequence). The CDR3 runs 16 residues. With 3 bases removed from V and 1 base from J, the gap between germline ends came to 13 bases. DNA of the CDR3: TGTGCCAGTAGTATCCGTGGTGAGGGGAGCAATCAGCCCCAGCATTTT. Protein: CASSIRGEGSNQPQHF.